These 6 T cell receptor beta chains originate from one sample sequenced in a study of cytomegalovirus exposure and HLA in healthy donors. PCR used 60 Vbeta primers and 13 Jbeta primers. Profiling relied on immunoSEQ multiplex PCR, and the TCRdb table lists in-frame clones only, not all of them. The sample has over 150,000 clones; approximately 74% are singletons. Sequencing input: PBMCs. The receptors stem from a young man in good health and CMV-seronegative.

The V gene is TRBV28, the J gene TRBJ2-1; D is ambiguous. Germline V CDR1 and CDR2: MDHEN, SYDVKM. Trimming left V 8 bases short and J 5 bases short, with 10 bases between. The CDR3 spans 12 residues. This CDR3 is CASSISNNEQFF. CDR3 bases: TGTGCCAGCTCGATTAGCAACAATGAGCAGTTCTTC.

The chain is built from TRBV10-3 and TRBJ2-5; 7 bases line up with TRBD2. Germline lookup yields CDR1 ENHRY and CDR2 SYGVKD. The CDR3 contains 14 residues. J was trimmed by 7 bases and V by 2 bases; bases with no gene match: 7. The CDR3 spells CAISEEASGVTQYF. The CDR3 DNA is TGTGCCATCAGTGAGGAGGCTAGCGGTGTGACCCAGTACTTC.

This chain links TRBV6-5 with TRBJ1-2; 8 nucleotides align to TRBD1. V dropped 4 bases and J dropped 5; count of bases not matched to a gene: 6. CDR1 MNHEY and CDR2 SVGAGI come from the germline V gene. The CDR3 covers 14 residues. CDR3 region: CASSSTGVDYGYTF. The DNA for the CDR3 is TGTGCCAGCAGTTCGACAGGGGTCGATTATGGCTACACCTTC.

The genes are TRBV28 and TRBJ1-5, with unresolved D. Trimming cost V 3 bases and J 6 bases, with 15 bases left between them. The CDR3 spans 15 residues. Germline V gives CDR1 MDHEN, CDR2 SYDVKM. CDR3: CASSFSTGRGQPQHF. CDR3 DNA: TGTGCCAGCAGTTTCTCCACCGGCCGGGGTCAGCCCCAGCATTTT.

The V and J genes are TRBV19 and TRBJ2-7; D gene unclear. V gave up 3 bases and J gave up 6 bases, with 12 bases separating them. Germline V CDR1 and CDR2: LNHDA, SQIVND (reference sequence). The CDR3 consists of 13 residues. CDR3 DNA sequence: TGTGCCAGTAGTATGGCCGCTTCGGGCGAGCAGTACTTC. It codes for CASSMAASGEQYF. The variable domain in full, with the rest retrieved from reference TRBV19 and TRBJ2-7, is DGGITQSPKYLFRKEGQNVTLSCEQNLNHDAMYWYRQDPGQGLRLIYYSQIVNDFQKGDIAEGYSVSREKKESFPLTVTSAQKNPTAFYLCASSMAASGEQYFGPGTRLTVT.

The chain couples TRBV2 to TRBJ2-1; 8 bases match TRBD2. The germline CDR1 and CDR2 sequences are SNHLY and FYNNEI. After removal of 5 bases from V and 3 bases from J, the junction contained 6 bases not matched to a gene. This CDR3 is built from 15 residues. CDR3 in amino acids: CASSSAGAVYNEQFF. The CDR3 nucleotides read TGTGCCAGCAGTTCAGCGGGGGCGGTCTACAATGAGCAGTTCTTC.